This T cell receptor (beta chain) was profiled in a study of beta chain features in type 1 diabetes. Study overall: All of the samples together had 107,917,701 sorted cells examined.

The V end lost 3 bases, the J end lost 4 bases, and 8 bases lay between the germline ends. Germline V CDR1 and CDR2: ENHRY, SYGVKD. The CDR3 runs 13 residues. What was sequenced were expressed TCRB transcripts, since all of the isolated RNA had been reverse transcribed. Each sample of naive, central memory or regulatory T cells had, on average, around 4 million reads. Data came from immunoSEQ multiplex PCR; TCRdb stores just in-frame clones and leaves some out. The profile covers 200,000 to 250,000 clones, with about 70% appearing a single time and approximately 0.053% taken by the ten largest. What was sequenced was naive CD4+ T cells from blood. The gene calls are TRBV10-3 and TRBJ2-3; the D gene is possibly TRBD2 (5 bases). This sequence was found in a man between 25 and 39 years old in good health. CDR3 amino acids: CAISDGRADTQYF. CDR3 sequence (DNA): TGTGCCATCAGTGACGGGCGGGCAGATACGCAGTATTTT.